A single sample is the source of the 16 T cell receptor beta chains below, sequenced in a study of CD8 T cells in Susac syndrome. Random hexamers were used to reverse transcribe roughly 0.45 to 1 ug of RNA. TCRdb reanalysed the immunoSEQ multiplex PCR reads using MiXCR and keeps one entry per CDR3 protein. The data contain some 400,000 distinct CDR3 sequences, approximately 89% of them singletons. Input material: CD8+ T cells from PBMCs. These TCRs come from a human donor with multiple sclerosis.

The chain couples TRBV12-3 or TRBV12-4 to TRBJ2-1; TRBD1 matches 12 bases. The CDR3 totals 16 residues. The trim removed 4 bases at V and 8 bases at J, leaving 9 bases unmatched. The CDR3 loop is CASSSGTGGILDEQFF. CDR3 bases: TGTGCCAGCAGTTCCGGGACAGGGGGCATTTTAGATGAGCAGTTCTTC.

The rearrangement links TRBV5-1 to TRBJ1-1; D is undetermined. V lost 1 base and J 4 bases, leaving 11 bases between the germline ends. The CDR3 contains 14 residues. Germline V gene data show CDR1 as SGHRS and CDR2 as YFSETQ. The CDR3 spells CASSLSGLSTEAFF. The CDR3 DNA reads as TGCGCCAGCAGCTTGAGTGGGCTTAGCACTGAAGCTTTCTTT.

This chain links TRBV11-2 with TRBJ2-7; TRBD2 matches 10 bases. The germline V gene encodes CDR1 SGHAT and CDR2 FQNNGV. V trimming: 3 bases; J trimming: 5 bases; junction bases outside the gene matches: 7. The length of the CDR3 is 15 residues. CDR3 loop: CASSLPSGRIHEQYF. CDR3 in DNA: TGTGCCAGCAGCTTGCCTAGCGGGAGAATCCACGAGCAGTACTTC. Based on the CDR3 plus reference TRBV11-2 and TRBJ2-7, the full variable domain is EAGVAQSPRYKIIEKRQSVAFWCNPISGHATLYWYQQILGQGPKLLIQFQNNGVVDDSQLPKDRFSAERLKGVDSTLKIQPAKLEDSAVYLCASSLPSGRIHEQYFGPGTRLTVT.

In nucleotides, the CDR3 is TGTGCCAGCAGCCAATTAACCGGTAACTACGAGCAGTACTTC. Its translation is CASSQLTGNYEQYF. This chain joins TRBV3-1 and TRBJ2-7, with no clear D. Germline CDR1 reads LGHDT; CDR2 reads YNNKEL (reference sequence). The CDR3 covers 14 residues. The V end lost 2 bases, the J end lost 3 bases, and 11 bases lay between the germline ends.

This chain links TRBV7-2 with TRBJ2-4; 7 bases fit TRBD2. From germline, CDR1 is SGHTA and CDR2 FQGNSA. After removal of 2 bases from V and 4 bases from J, the junction contained 2 bases not matched to a gene. CDR3 size: 14 residues. The CDR3 loop reads CASSLLGGKNIQYF. CDR3 sequence (DNA): TGTGCCAGCAGCTTACTCGGGGGGAAAAACATTCAGTACTTC.

The gene calls are TRBV4-1 and TRBJ2-5; 7 bases map to TRBD1. CDR1 and CDR2 from the germline V gene are MGHRA and YSYEKL. The CDR3 totals 15 residues. Unmatched junction bases numbered 9, after V lost 6 bases and J lost 2 bases. The CDR3 reads CASSPLPGQQETQYF. CDR3 sequence (DNA): TGCGCCAGCAGTCCCCTGCCGGGACAGCAAGAGACCCAGTACTTC.

This clonotype has more than one count but fewer than ten. The gene calls are TRBV5-6 and TRBJ2-7; a possible D gene is TRBD1 (5 bases). Trimming removed 2 bases at V and 6 bases at J, with 9 bases between. The CDR3 extends over 12 amino acids. In germline, CDR1 is SGHDT, CDR2 YYEEEE. The CDR3 is CASSFQGGEQYF. Written as DNA, the CDR3 is TGTGCCAGCAGCTTTCAGGGCGGCGAGCAGTACTTC.

The chain couples TRBV7-2 to TRBJ2-1; D may be TRBD2 (6 bases). The CDR3 extends over 17 amino acids. Germline V gene data show CDR1 as SGHTA and CDR2 as FQGNSA. V lost 5 bases to trimming and J lost 6 bases, with 23 bases between them. CDR3 sequence reads: CASSASPGTLSINEQFF. In nucleotides, the CDR3 is TGTGCCAGCAGCGCGAGCCCCGGGACTCTCTCTATCAATGAGCAGTTCTTC.

The rearrangement joins TRBV7-6 to TRBJ2-7, with 8 bases matching TRBD2. V gave up 1 base and J gave up 4 bases; unmatched junction bases: 9. Per germline, CDR1 SGHVS and CDR2 FNYEAQ. The CDR3 consists of 16 residues. The CDR3 protein is CASSLDTSGYGYEQYF. Here the CDR3 DNA reads TGTGCCAGCAGCTTAGATACTAGCGGTTACGGTTACGAGCAGTACTTC.

This rearrangement joins TRBV27 to TRBJ2-7; TRBD2 aligns across 8 bases. Germline loops: CDR1 MNHEY, CDR2 SMNVEV (reference sequence). The CDR3 is 21 residues long. Trimming removed 0 bases from V and 4 bases from J; junction bases left unmatched: 23. As DNA, the CDR3 is TGTGCCAGCAGTTTATCCGTAGTCCCTCCGGGACTAGATGCACGGGGGTACGAGCAGTACTTC. As protein: CASSLSVVPPGLDARGYEQYF.

This rearrangement joins TRBV27 to TRBJ2-3, with D unresolved. V was cut by 3 bases and J by 0 bases, with 10 bases left in between. CDR3 length equals 15 residues. Germline V lookup: CDR1 MNHEY, CDR2 SMNVEV (reference sequence). The CDR3 nucleotides are TGTGCCAGCAGTTTGGGCCCGGATAGCACAGATACGCAGTATTTT. As protein: CASSLGPDSTDTQYF.

The table lists this clonotype with a count of one. The gene calls are TRBV24-1 and TRBJ1-1; no clear D gene. The length of the CDR3 is 13 residues. V gave up 5 bases and J gave up 1 base, with 7 bases separating them. The germline CDR1 and CDR2 sequences are KGHDR and SFDVKD. CDR3 protein: CATSAGQNTEAFF. CDR3 nucleotides: TGTGCCACCAGTGCTGGCCAGAACACTGAAGCTTTCTTT.

This chain connects TRBV27 to TRBJ1-1; 7 bases map to TRBD1. V gave up 3 bases and J gave up 0 bases; unmatched junction bases: 7. Germline V gene data show CDR1 as MNHEY and CDR2 as SMNVEV (reference sequence). The CDR3 length is 16 residues. The CDR3 here is CASSFSSDRLNTEAFF. Written as DNA, the CDR3 is TGTGCCAGCAGTTTCAGCTCGGACAGGCTGAACACTGAAGCTTTCTTT.

This clonotype was observed once. This chain links TRBV27 with TRBJ1-2; no reliable D call. The V gene lost 2 bases and the J gene lost 0 bases, with 13 bases spanning the gap. Germline V lookup: CDR1 MNHEY, CDR2 SMNVEV (reference sequence). CDR3 length equals 16 residues. CDR3 in amino acids: CASSLRQNLANYGYTF. CDR3 nucleotide sequence: TGTGCCAGCAGTTTAAGACAAAACCTAGCTAACTATGGCTACACCTTC.

The J gene is TRBJ2-7, the V gene TRBV20-1; 14 bases agree with TRBD2. CDR1 and CDR2 from the germline V gene are DFQATT and SNEGSKA (reference sequence). This CDR3 has 15 amino acids. V was clipped by 3 bases and J by 5 bases; unmatched bases: 6. The chain's CDR3 is CSARGLAGVVHEQYF. Written as DNA, the CDR3 is TGCAGTGCTAGGGGACTAGCGGGAGTGGTCCACGAGCAGTACTTC.

This chain links TRBV19 with TRBJ1-1; D unclear. The V gene's germline CDR1 is LNHDA and CDR2 SQIVND (reference sequence). The CDR3 is 12 residues long. V lost 3 bases and J 3 bases, leaving 5 bases between the germline ends. In DNA, the CDR3 is TGTGCCAGTAGTATTAGGGACACTGAAGCTTTCTTT. Encoded protein: CASSIRDTEAFF.